The rows below give T cell receptor beta chains drawn from one sample of a study of beta chain features in type 1 diabetes. Here immunoSEQ multiplex PCR was the method, and the copy in TCRdb shows in-frame clones only, minus some. The sample lists roughly 400,000 clones; 11% to 15% were seen once. Specimen: naive CD4+ T cells from blood. Receptors originate from a man in his thirties or forties in good health. CDR3s include the opening cysteine and the closing phenylalanine or tryptophan. The D gene is left open where the match is weak. Clone size is stated in some rows and not others, as once, few, many or a class when expanded.

>TRBV18|TRBJ2-5|-|few
CASTMAAGRETQYF
TGTGCCAGTACCATGGCGGCGGGGAGAGAGACCCAGTACTTC
>TRBV7-2|TRBJ2-3|-|-
CASSLGDRSTDTQYF
TGTGCCAGCAGCTTAGGCGATCGGAGCACAGATACGCAGTATTTT
>TRBV6-5|TRBJ1-5|-|few
CASSYTGPNQPQHF
TGTGCCAGCAGTTATACGGGTCCCAATCAGCCCCAGCATTTT
>TRBV7-9|TRBJ2-2|TRBD2|-
CASSLRLAGVTGELFF
TGTGCCAGCAGCTTAAGGCTAGCGGGAGTTACCGGGGAGCTGTTTTTT
>TRBV29-1|TRBJ2-7|-|few
CSFRDTYKTYEQYF
TGCAGCTTCCGGGACACCTATAAAACCTACGAGCAGTACTTC
>TRBV25-1|TRBJ2-1|-|-
CASSEFSGARYNEQFF
TGTGCCAGCAGTGAATTTTCAGGGGCTAGGTACAATGAGCAGTTCTTC
>TRBV7-2|TRBJ1-2|-|-
CASSLGGVYGYTF
TGTGCCAGCAGCTTAGGAGGGGTATATGGCTACACCTTC
>TRBV25-1|TRBJ2-3|-|-
CASSEGRASGTDTQYF
TGTGCCAGCAGTGAAGGAAGAGCCTCCGGTACAGATACGCAGTATTTT
>TRBV30|TRBJ1-1|-|few
CAWSVRRVRTEAFF
TGTGCCTGGAGTGTACGACGGGTGAGAACTGAAGCTTTCTTT
>TRBV6-6|TRBJ2-7|-|few
CASKIGQSYEQYF
TGTGCCAGCAAGATCGGACAGAGCTACGAGCAGTACTTC
>TRBV9|TRBJ2-7|-|few
CASSFILGGEQYF
TGTGCCAGCAGCTTTATTCTAGGGGGCGAGCAGTACTTC
>TRBV12-5|TRBJ1-1|TRBD1|few
CASGLNKDRAGF
TGTGCTAGTGGTTTGAACAAGGACAGGGCAGGCTTT
>TRBV9|TRBJ1-6|-|-
CASTREESSYNSPLHF
TGTGCCAGCACCAGGGAAGAGAGCTCCTATAATTCACCCCTCCACTTT
>TRBV4-3|TRBJ2-7|TRBD1|few
CASSQGLSGTASLKF
TGCGCCAGCAGCCAAGGACTATCCGGGACAGCATCCCTTAAGTTC
>TRBV18|TRBJ2-2|-|-
CASSPTSTGELFF
TGTGCCAGCTCACCGACCTCCACCGGGGAGCTGTTTTTT
>TRBV7-2|TRBJ2-3|-|-
CASSPYRGIPDTQYF
TGTGCCAGCAGCCCTTACCGGGGCATCCCAGATACGCAGTATTTT
>TRBV4-2|TRBJ1-5|-|-
CASSQDRADQPQHF
TGTGCCAGCAGCCAAGACAGGGCGGATCAGCCCCAGCATTTT
>TRBV29-1|TRBJ2-2|-|few
CSVELPGDTGELFF
TGCAGCGTTGAGCTGCCGGGGGACACCGGGGAGCTGTTTTTT
>TRBV4-3|TRBJ2-2|-|few
CASSQEVAQANTGELFF
TGCGCCAGCAGCCAGGAGGTTGCGCAGGCGAACACCGGGGAGCTGTTTTTT
>TRBV7-9|TRBJ2-7|-|-
CASSFHSETLYEQYF
TGTGCCAGCAGCTTCCACAGCGAAACCCTTTACGAGCAGTACTTC
>TRBV15|TRBJ2-1|-|-
CATSRDGAPEQFF
TGTGCCACCAGCAGAGATGGGGCACCTGAGCAGTTCTTC
>TRBV30|TRBJ1-1|-|-
CAWSKGFGTEAFF
TGTGCCTGGAGTAAAGGGTTCGGCACTGAAGCTTTCTTT
>TRBV7-9|TRBJ1-1|-|-
CASSPGKMGTEAFF
TGTGCCAGCAGCCCCGGAAAAATGGGCACTGAAGCTTTCTTT
>TRBV4-2|TRBJ2-3|TRBD2|-
CASSQTGLAYTDTQYF
TGTGCCAGCAGCCAAACGGGACTAGCCTACACAGATACGCAGTATTTT
>TRBV7-9|TRBJ1-4|-|-
CASTLGDVKNEKLFF
TGTGCCAGCACCCTCGGGGACGTCAAGAATGAAAAACTGTTTTTT